A selection of T cell receptor beta chains follows, all from one sample in a study of shared clonotypes between healthy human individuals. Assay used: immunoSEQ multiplex PCR; TCRdb lists only in-frame clones, some missing. The top ten hold under 2% of the sample, which has about 2.2 million clones, 90% to 95% seen once. The material sequenced was naive CD8+ T cells from PBMCs. The receptors stem from a man younger than 35 in good health. Some clones in this sample may be carry-over from other donors' samples. Each CDR3 is given with its conserved first and last residue. D genes are given only for firm matches. Not all rows give a size; the values are once, few, many and, for expanded clones, a class.

D	J	size	length	V	CDR3	DNA
TRBD1	TRBJ1-4	.	16	TRBV14	CASSQRADRGGEKLFF	TGTGCCAGCAGCCAACGCGCGGACAGGGGAGGTGAAAAACTGTTTTTT
.	TRBJ2-7	.	13	TRBV30	CAWRQLVVHEQYF	TGTGCCTGGAGACAACTAGTTGTCCACGAGCAGTACTTC
TRBD1	TRBJ1-2	.	15	TRBV10-3	CAISAPGGDDYGYTF	TGTGCCATCAGTGCCCCAGGGGGCGATGACTATGGCTACACCTTC
TRBD2	TRBJ2-3	.	16	TRBV27	CASNSRDGLAGRTQYF	TGTGCCAGCAATTCTCGTGATGGTCTAGCGGGAAGGACGCAGTATTTT
.	TRBJ2-2	.	17	TRBV9	CASSVPLTGADTGELFF	TGTGCCAGCAGCGTTCCTCTGACGGGGGCGGACACCGGGGAGCTGTTTTTT
.	TRBJ2-2	.	13	TRBV6-1	CASSEINTGELFF	TGTGCCAGCAGTGAAATTAACACCGGGGAGCTGTTTTTT
.	TRBJ2-3	.	16	TRBV28	CASSPLELSSTDTQYF	TGTGCCAGCAGCCCCCTCGAACTCTCGAGCACAGATACGCAGTATTTT
TRBD1	TRBJ1-1	.	13	TRBV27	CASSLDRVTEAFF	TGTGCCAGCAGTTTGGACAGGGTAACCGAAGCTTTCTTT
.	TRBJ1-2	.	13	TRBV27	CASRSDGGRGYTF	TGTGCCAGCAGGAGCGATGGGGGCCGGGGCTACACCTTC
TRBD1	TRBJ2-5	.	16	TRBV27	CASSQLPRDRQETQYF	TGTGCCAGCAGCCAACTTCCGCGGGACAGGCAAGAGACCCAGTACTTC
.	TRBJ1-4	.	15	TRBV4-1	CASSLTMVTNEKLFF	TGCGCCAGCAGCCTGACTATGGTGACTAATGAAAAACTGTTTTTT
.	TRBJ1-2	.	14	TRBV27	CASSTTGGAEGYTF	TGTGCCAGCAGTACCACGGGGGGGGCAGAAGGCTACACCTTC
.	TRBJ2-7	.	15	TRBV7-9	CASTTTGGTPYEQYF	TGTGCCAGCACCACAACCGGAGGGACACCCTACGAGCAGTACTTC
TRBD2	TRBJ2-2	.	16	TRBV28	CASSLNLAGNTGELFF	TGTGCCAGCAGTTTGAATCTAGCGGGAAACACCGGGGAGCTGTTTTTT
.	TRBJ2-7	once	14	TRBV27	CASSLGLRPHEQYF	TGTGCCAGCAGTTTGGGTCTACGCCCCCACGAGCAGTACTTC
.	TRBJ1-3	.	15	TRBV29-1	CSALKGRASGNTIYF	TGCAGCGCCCTCAAGGGCAGGGCCTCTGGAAACACCATATATTTT
.	TRBJ2-1	.	16	TRBV28	CASSLSGRGFYNEQFF	TGTGCCAGCAGTTTAAGTGGCAGGGGCTTCTACAATGAGCAGTTCTTC
.	TRBJ1-1	.	12	TRBV15	CATSTRGTEAFF	TGTGCCACCAGCACGAGGGGGACTGAAGCTTTCTTT
.	TRBJ1-2	.	14	TRBV5-1	CASSLGRRNYGYTF	TGCGCCAGCAGCTTGGGTAGACGCAACTATGGCTACACCTTC
.	TRBJ2-6	.	15	TRBV9	CASSGNRDGANVLTF	TGTGCCAGCAGCGGAAACAGGGATGGGGCCAACGTCCTGACTTTC
TRBD2	TRBJ2-7	.	16	TRBV5-1	CASSLGLAGLNYEQYF	TGCGCCAGCAGCTTGGGACTAGCGGGGCTAAACTACGAGCAGTACTTC
TRBD1	TRBJ1-1	.	14	TRBV10-3	CAINHDRADTEAFF	TGTGCCATCAACCATGACAGGGCGGACACTGAAGCTTTCTTT
.	TRBJ1-5	.	16	TRBV27	CASSLNPLLSNQPQHF	TGTGCCAGCAGTTTAAACCCTCTTCTTAGCAATCAGCCCCAGCATTTT
.	TRBJ1-4	.	17	TRBV4-2	CASSQDSMWGFGEKLFF	TGTGCCAGCAGCCAAGATTCAATGTGGGGGTTCGGTGAAAAACTGTTTTTT
.	TRBJ2-7	.	14	TRBV7-9	CASSPFSQSSGQYF	TGTGCCAGCAGCCCCTTTTCTCAGAGTTCCGGGCAGTACTTC
.	TRBJ1-2	.	17	TRBV7-9	CASSSNSDRDGLYGYTF	TGTGCCAGCAGCTCAAATAGCGACCGGGACGGACTCTATGGCTACACCTTC
.	TRBJ1-2	.	13	TRBV27	CASSWGIGYGYTF	TGTGCCAGCAGTTGGGGAATTGGATATGGCTACACCTTC
.	TRBJ2-7	.	14	TRBV29-1	CSVDFTGVSGEQYF	TGCAGCGTTGATTTTACCGGGGTCTCGGGGGAGCAGTACTTC